This T cell receptor beta chain was sequenced for a study of T cells after yellow fever vaccination. TCRdb reanalysed the 5' RACE reads using MiXCR and keeps one entry per CDR3 protein. The repertoire has some 99,000 distinct CDR3 sequences, approximately 6.3% of them found once; the top ten carry under 50%. This CDR3 is built from 11 residues. The V end was cut by 7 bases, the J end by 6 bases, with 9 bases between. This clonotype was seen a few times. This chain connects TRBV12-3 or TRBV12-4 to TRBJ1-2; unclear D gene. Sequences were derived from CD8+ T cells sorted from PBMCs, sampled 10 days after the yellow fever booster vaccination. This TCR came from a man aged 18 to 29 who received the YFV17D yellow fever vaccine. Written as DNA, the CDR3 is TGTGCCAGCAAACGGACGGATGGCTACACCTTC. Its protein is CASKRTDGYTF.